This TCR beta chain comes out of a study of T cell repertoires in cytomegalovirus infection. TCRdb re-called the reads through MiXCR, storing one row per CDR3 protein. This sample yields about 740,000 distinct CDR3 sequences, of which 35% to 45% are seen a single time; more than 2.5% belongs to the top ten. This clonotype was seen repeatedly, ten times or more. The antigen is undetermined. Notes on the study in general: The ex vivo response showed dominance by HLA-C-restricted CMV-specific TCR beta clonotypes.

The sequenced sample was PBMCs. The sequence was obtained from a human donor in good health (CMV status not recorded). Some clones in this sample may be carry-over from other donors' samples.

CDR3 coding DNA: TGTGCCATCAGTTTAGGGACTGGAACCTACGAGCAGTACTTC. Its translation is CAISLGTGTYEQYF. This chain connects TRBV10-3 to TRBJ2-7; a weak D match, TRBD2 (6 bases). The ends were cut back, 5 bases at V and 2 bases at J, with 13 bases in the middle. The CDR3 runs to 14 residues. Germline-derived CDR1 and CDR2 are ENHRY and SYGVKD.